Following are 6 T cell receptor beta chains from one sample sequenced in a study of blood T cell repertoires in COVID-19. Method: immunoSEQ multiplex PCR; TCRdb's copy keeps in-frame clones and lacks some. The sample consists of tens of thousands of clones, 80% to 90% of them appearing once. Material: peripheral blood. The receptors derive from a human donor in a cohort sampled during active COVID-19.

The chain employs TRBV28 and TRBJ1-4, with 7 bases lining up with TRBD1. Germline CDR1 is MDHEN and CDR2 is SYDVKM. V was clipped by 4 bases and J by 7 bases; unmatched bases: 12. There are 16 residues in the CDR3. The CDR3 loop is CASSSPPPGGAEKLFF. As DNA, the CDR3 is TGTGCCAGCAGTTCGCCGCCCCCAGGGGGTGCTGAAAAACTGTTTTTT.

This sequence joins TRBV28 and TRBJ1-6; D call uncertain. Germline assignment: CDR1 MDHEN and CDR2 SYDVKM. With 5 bases removed from V and 0 bases from J, the gap between germline ends came to 8 bases. The CDR3 is 15 residues long. The CDR3 region has the DNA TGTGCCAGCAGTAGCCCGGGCTCCTATAATTCACCCCTCCACTTT. Translation gives CASSSPGSYNSPLHF. Full variable domain (remainder filled in from reference TRBV28 and TRBJ1-6): DVKVTQSSRYLVKRTGEKVFLECVQDMDHENMFWYRQDPGLGLRLIYFSYDVKMKEKGDIPEGYSVSREKKERFSLILESASTNQTSMYLCASSSPGSYNSPLHFGNGTRLTVT.

This clone occurred once. This CDR3 is CASTLRGTGRSSYNSPLHF. CDR3 in DNA: TGTGCCAGCACCCTCCGGGGGACAGGGCGGAGCTCCTATAATTCACCCCTCCACTTT. This sequence joins TRBV27 and TRBJ1-6, with TRBD1 matching 9 bases. With 7 bases clipped from V and 0 bases from J, the junction kept 13 bases outside the gene matches. The CDR3 runs 19 residues. Germline CDR1 MNHEY, CDR2 SMNVEV (reference sequence).

This clone was seen more than once but under ten times. The V call is TRBV19, the J call TRBJ1-5, with D hard to call. The V gene's germline CDR1 is LNHDA and CDR2 SQIVND (reference sequence). This CDR3 has 15 amino acids. The germline V and J ends were trimmed by 2 bases and 1 base, with 9 bases remaining between them. CDR3 sequence reads: CASSITQVSNQPQHF. The CDR3 nucleotides are TGTGCCAGTAGTATAACTCAGGTGAGCAATCAGCCCCAGCATTTT.

The J gene is TRBJ1-4, the V gene TRBV19; 8 nucleotides agree with TRBD1. The germline gives CDR1 LNHDA, CDR2 SQIVND (reference sequence). Germline trimming cut 4 bases from V and 8 bases from J; bases unmatched to any gene: 9. This CDR3 has 15 residues. CDR3 region: CASSSRDRQNEKLFF. The CDR3 DNA sequence: TGTGCCAGTAGTAGCCGGGACAGGCAGAACGAAAAACTGTTTTTT.

The chain combines TRBV9 with TRBJ2-5, with no clear D. Germline loops: CDR1 SGDLS, CDR2 YYNGEE. V lost 0 bases and J 3 bases, leaving 6 bases between the germline ends. This CDR3 region has 13 residues. CDR3 sequence: CASSVATKETQYF. DNA of the CDR3: TGTGCCAGCAGCGTAGCTACGAAAGAGACCCAGTACTTC.